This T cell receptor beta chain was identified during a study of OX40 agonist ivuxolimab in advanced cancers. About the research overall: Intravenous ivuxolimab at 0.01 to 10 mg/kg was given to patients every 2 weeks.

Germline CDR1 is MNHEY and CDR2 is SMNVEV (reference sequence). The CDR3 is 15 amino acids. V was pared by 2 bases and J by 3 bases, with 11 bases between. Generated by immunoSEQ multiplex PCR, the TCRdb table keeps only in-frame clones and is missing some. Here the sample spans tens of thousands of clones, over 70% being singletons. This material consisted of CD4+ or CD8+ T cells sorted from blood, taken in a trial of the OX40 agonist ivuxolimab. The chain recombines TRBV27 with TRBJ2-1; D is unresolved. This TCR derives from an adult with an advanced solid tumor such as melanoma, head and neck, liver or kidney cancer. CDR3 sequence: CASSLGRAGYNEQFF. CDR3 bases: TGTGCCAGCAGTTTAGGTAGGGCCGGCTACAATGAGCAGTTCTTC.